A single TCR beta chain is shown here with its context. This specimen comes from a study of blood T cell repertoires in COVID-19. Profiling relied on immunoSEQ multiplex PCR, and the TCRdb table lists in-frame clones only, not all of them. The sample carries approximately 170,000 clones, around 85% recorded once. Germline lookup yields CDR1 LNHDA and CDR2 SQIVND (reference sequence). Unmatched junction bases numbered 9, after V lost 7 bases and J lost 6 bases. This CDR3 has 16 amino acids. The origin of this receptor is an elderly woman with COVID-19, enrolled during active disease. This sequence joins TRBV19 and TRBJ2-1; 13 bases are a match to TRBD2. The source material was peripheral blood. CDR3 residues: CASTPRLAGGSNEQFF. CDR3 sequence (DNA): TGTGCCAGTACCCCACGACTAGCGGGGGGCTCCAATGAGCAGTTCTTC.